The present T cell receptor (beta chain) was sequenced within a study of identifying expanded T cells in peripheral blood. Clones were read by immunoSEQ multiplex PCR, and TCRdb kept only the in-frame ones, dropping some. Of around 100,000 clones in the sample, roughly 89% were seen once. During the collection period, no donor immune events like infections were recorded. This clone was seen a handful of times. In germline, CDR1 is SGHKS, CDR2 YYEKEE (reference sequence). The CDR3 runs 16 residues. J gave up 5 bases and V 0 bases, and 6 bases lay outside the gene matches. The TCR comes from a person aged 18-70 years in good health. The V gene is TRBV5-5, the J gene TRBJ2-5; 11 nucleotides agree with TRBD2. The sample taken for sequencing was blood. CDR3 loop: CASSLELAGGRETQYF. CDR3 nucleotides: TGTGCCAGCAGCTTGGAATTAGCGGGGGGGCGTGAGACCCAGTACTTC.